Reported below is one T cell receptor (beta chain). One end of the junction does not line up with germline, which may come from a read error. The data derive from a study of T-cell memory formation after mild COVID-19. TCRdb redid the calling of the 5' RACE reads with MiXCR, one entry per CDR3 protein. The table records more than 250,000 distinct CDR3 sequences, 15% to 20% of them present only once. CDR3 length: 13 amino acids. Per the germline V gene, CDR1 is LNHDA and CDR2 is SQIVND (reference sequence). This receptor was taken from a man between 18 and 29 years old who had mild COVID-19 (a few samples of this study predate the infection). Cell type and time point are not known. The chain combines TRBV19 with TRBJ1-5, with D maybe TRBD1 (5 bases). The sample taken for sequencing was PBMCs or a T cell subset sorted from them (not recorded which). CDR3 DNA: TGTGCCAGTAGTATGGTCAGGGCGCAGCCACAGCATTTT. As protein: CASSMVRAQPQHF.